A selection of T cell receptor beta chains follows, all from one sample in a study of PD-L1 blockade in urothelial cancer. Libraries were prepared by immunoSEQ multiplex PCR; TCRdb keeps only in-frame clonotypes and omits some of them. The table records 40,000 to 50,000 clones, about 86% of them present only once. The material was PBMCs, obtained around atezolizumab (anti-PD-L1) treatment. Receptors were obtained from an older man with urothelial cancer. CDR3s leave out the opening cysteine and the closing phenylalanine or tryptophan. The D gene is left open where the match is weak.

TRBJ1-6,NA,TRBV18,ASSRGVDSPLH
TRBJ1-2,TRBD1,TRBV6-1,ASSPRDRGNYGYT
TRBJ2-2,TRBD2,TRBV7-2,ASRSGLAGGPGELF
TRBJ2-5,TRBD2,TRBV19,ASSISGDFKETQY
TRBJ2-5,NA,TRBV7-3,ASSLTFSSETQY
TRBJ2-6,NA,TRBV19,ASSPPGAGANVLT
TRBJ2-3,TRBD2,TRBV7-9,ASSLGGRAADTQY
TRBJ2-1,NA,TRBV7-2,ASSLVQNEQF
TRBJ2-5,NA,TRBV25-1,ASSEWSGAYGTQY
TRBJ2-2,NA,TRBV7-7,ASSIEGNTGELF
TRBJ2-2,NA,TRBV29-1,SVEERKNTGELF
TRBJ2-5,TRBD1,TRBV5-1,ASSFRGQETQY
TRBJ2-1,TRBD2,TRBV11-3,ASSLRGGRGNEQF
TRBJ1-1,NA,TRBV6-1,ASNQQGTDTEAF
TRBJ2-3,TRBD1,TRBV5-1,ASSFDRGRDTQY
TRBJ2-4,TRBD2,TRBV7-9,ASSATSGGALAKNIQY
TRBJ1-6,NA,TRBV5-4,ASSLFGGNSPLH
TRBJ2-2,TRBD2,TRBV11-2,ASSPVAGGVAGELF
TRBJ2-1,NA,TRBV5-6,ASSLWVSGYNEQF
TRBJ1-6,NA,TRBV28,ASRVAGLNSPLH
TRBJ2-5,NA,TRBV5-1,ASSQRTSSYQETQY
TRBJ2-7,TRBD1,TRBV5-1,ASSRRDSSYEQY
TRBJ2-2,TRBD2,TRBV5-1,ASSPGGAGTGELF
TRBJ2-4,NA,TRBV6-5,ASTAGVYSIQY
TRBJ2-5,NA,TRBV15,ATSSHRGTQETQY
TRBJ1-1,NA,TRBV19,ASRPSQRSRVTEAF
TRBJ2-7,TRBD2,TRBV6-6,ASSYSRTSGGYEQY